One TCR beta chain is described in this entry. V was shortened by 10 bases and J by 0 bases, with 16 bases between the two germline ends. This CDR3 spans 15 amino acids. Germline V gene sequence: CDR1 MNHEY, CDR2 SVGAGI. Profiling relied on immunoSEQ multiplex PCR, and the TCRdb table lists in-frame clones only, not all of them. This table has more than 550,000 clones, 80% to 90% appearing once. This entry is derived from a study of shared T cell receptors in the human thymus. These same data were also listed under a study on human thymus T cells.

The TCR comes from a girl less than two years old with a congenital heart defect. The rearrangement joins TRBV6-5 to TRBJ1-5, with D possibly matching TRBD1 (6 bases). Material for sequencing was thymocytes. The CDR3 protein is CATGGTNYSNQPQHF. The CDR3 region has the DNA TGTGCCACCGGGGGGACAAATTATAGCAATCAGCCCCAGCATTTT.